This T cell receptor beta chain was captured in a study of T cell repertoires in cytomegalovirus infection. Overall study context: Public TCR beta signature analysis indicated the presence of both CMV infection and matching HLA type. Points from the study as a whole: People with CMV and the relevant HLA were identified by cumulative public TCR beta family frequency. HLA-C-restricted CMV-specific TCR beta clonotypes prevailed in the ex vivo response.

Trimming took off 2 bases at V and 10 bases at J, with 14 bases between the two ends. CDR3 length: 14 residues. Germline CDR1 MDHEN, CDR2 SYDVKM. This clonotype was detected a few times. The antigen is not known. TCRdb called the reads again in MiXCR, with one record for every CDR3 protein. The table lists around 100,000 distinct CDR3 sequences, around 10% of them singletons. Material for sequencing was PBMCs, sequenced either directly or after in vitro stimulation (not recorded which). This sequence was found in a human donor in good health (CMV status not recorded). Some clones in this sample may be carry-over from other donors' samples. The chain links TRBV28 to TRBJ1-4; D is perhaps TRBD1 (5 bases). The chain's CDR3 is CASSLIRAQGKLFF. The CDR3 nucleotides are TGTGCCAGCAGTTTAATCCGAGCCCAGGGAAAACTGTTTTTT.